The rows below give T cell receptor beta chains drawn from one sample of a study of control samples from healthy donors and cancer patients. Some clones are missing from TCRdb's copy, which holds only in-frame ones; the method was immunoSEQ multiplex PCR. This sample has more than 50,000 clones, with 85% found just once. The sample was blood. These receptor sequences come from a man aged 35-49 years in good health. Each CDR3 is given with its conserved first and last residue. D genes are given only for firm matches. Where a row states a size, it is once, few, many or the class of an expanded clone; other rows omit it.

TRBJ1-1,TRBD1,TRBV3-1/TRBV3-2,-,CASSQDLRTGAFASWGTEAFF,TGTGCCAGCAGCCAAGATCTAAGGACAGGTGCCTTTGCCTCCTGGGGCACTGAAGCTTTCTTT
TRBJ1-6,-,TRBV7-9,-,CASSPVLEGSPLHF,TGTGCCAGCAGCCCAGTCCTGGAGGGTTCACCCCTCCACTTT
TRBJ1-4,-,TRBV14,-,CASSLDIYEKLFF,TGTGCCAGCAGCCTGGACATTTATGAAAAACTGTTTTTT
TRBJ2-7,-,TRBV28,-,CASSIGTTYEQYF,TGTGCCAGCAGTATTGGGACAACCTACGAGCAGTACTTC
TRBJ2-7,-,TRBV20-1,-,CSASRGDIHSYEQYF,TGCAGTGCTAGTCGGGGGGACATCCACTCCTACGAGCAGTACTTC
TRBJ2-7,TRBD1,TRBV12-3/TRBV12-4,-,CASRDRNIYEQYF,TGTGCCAGCCGGGACAGGAACATATACGAGCAGTACTTC
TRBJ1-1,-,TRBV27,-,CASSLFRMNTEAFF,TGTGCCAGCAGTTTATTTCGTATGAACACTGAAGCTTTCTTT
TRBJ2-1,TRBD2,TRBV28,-,CASSLIRRASGRVDNEQFF,TGTGCCAGCAGTTTAATACGCCGGGCTAGCGGGAGAGTAGACAATGAGCAGTTCTTC
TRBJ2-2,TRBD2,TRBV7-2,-,CASSLTSGANTGELFF,TGTGCCAGCAGCCTGACTAGCGGGGCGAACACCGGGGAGCTGTTTTTT
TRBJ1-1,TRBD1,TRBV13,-,CASSSDRDPMNTEAFF,TGTGCCAGCAGCTCTGACAGGGACCCCATGAACACTGAAGCTTTCTTT
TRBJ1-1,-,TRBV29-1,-,CSVRQSNEAFF,TGCAGCGTGCGACAGAGTAACGAGGCTTTCTTT
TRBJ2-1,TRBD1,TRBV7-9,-,CASSAGTGAYNEQFF,TGTGCCAGCAGCGCTGGGACAGGGGCTTACAATGAGCAGTTCTTC
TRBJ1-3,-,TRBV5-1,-,CASSPYLSGNTIYF,TGCGCCAGCAGCCCATATTTGTCCGGAAACACCATATATTTT
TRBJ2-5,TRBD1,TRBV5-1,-,CASSTGQQETQYF,TGCGCCAGCAGTACGGGACAGCAAGAGACCCAGTACTTC
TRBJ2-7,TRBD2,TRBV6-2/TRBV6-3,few,CASSGTSGRFYEQYF,TGTGCCAGCAGTGGGACTAGCGGGAGGTTCTACGAGCAGTACTTC
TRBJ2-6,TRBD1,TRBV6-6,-,CASGDRGLSGANVLTF,TGTGCCAGCGGAGACAGGGGGCTCTCTGGGGCCAACGTCCTGACTTTC